What follows are 11 T cell receptor beta chains derived from one specimen sequenced in a study of Ad26.COV2.S vaccination and SARS-CoV-2 variants. Treatment defined: 15 to 20 received Ad26.COV2.S at low or high dose, single or two shots; roughly 5 received placebo; per-sample allocation not given. Repertoires come from day 63 after the first vaccine or placebo injection. The repertoire was sequenced with immunoSEQ multiplex PCR; TCRdb's copy has only in-frame clones and lacks some. The table includes 300,000 to 350,000 clones, about 89% detected once. The sequencing here drew on peripheral blood, taken in a trial of Ad26.COV2.S vaccine versus placebo. Receptors originate from a person between 18 and 59 years old who received the Ad26.COV2.S COVID-19 vaccine or a placebo.

This rearrangement joins TRBV7-9 to TRBJ2-1, with D perhaps matching TRBD1 (5 bases). The CDR3 covers 14 residues. Trimming removed 0 bases from V and 8 bases from J, with 11 bases in between. CDR1 and CDR2 from the germline V gene are SEHNR and FQNEAQ (reference sequence). CDR3 residues: CASSLAGQWDEQFF. The CDR3 DNA is TGTGCCAGCAGCTTAGCAGGACAATGGGATGAGCAGTTCTTC.

The rearrangement links TRBV4-1 to TRBJ2-7; TRBD1 might be the D (5 bases). V was trimmed by 0 bases and J by 3 bases, leaving 9 bases between them. Germline lookup yields CDR1 MGHRA and CDR2 YSYEKL. This CDR3 has 14 amino acids. CDR3 DNA: TGCGCCAGCAGCCAAGACCCCGACAGCTACGAGCAGTACTTC. Protein sequence: CASSQDPDSYEQYF.

The J gene is TRBJ1-1, the V gene TRBV5-1; 7 bases are a match to TRBD1. The CDR3 length is 14 residues. CDR1 is SGHRS, CDR2 YFSETQ, per germline. V shed 1 base and J 6 bases; nucleotides not matched to a gene: 6. In DNA form, the CDR3 reads TGCGCCAGCAGCTTGAGAGGAGGGGGCTCTGAAGCTTTCTTT. Its translation is CASSLRGGGSEAFF.

The chain is built from TRBV7-2 and TRBJ1-1; TRBD1 agrees at 7 bases. The CDR3 spans 14 residues. The germline V gene has CDR1 SGHTA and CDR2 FQGNSA. V shed 5 bases, J shed 5 bases, and the junction held 8 bases outside the gene matches. In nucleotides, the CDR3 is TGTGCCAGCAGCATGGACAGGCAGGGAACTGAAGCTTTCTTT. Translated: CASSMDRQGTEAFF. The variable domain in full, completed from reference TRBV7-2 and TRBJ1-1, reads GAGVSQSPSNKVTEKGKDVELRCDPISGHTALYWYRQSLGQGLEFLIYFQGNSAPDKSGLPSDRFSAERTGGSVSTLTIQRTQQEDSAVYLCASSMDRQGTEAFFGQGTRLTVV.

This clone was counted once. V and J are TRBV5-4 and TRBJ2-7, with 7 bases fitting TRBD1. J gave up 3 bases and V 2 bases, and 2 bases lay outside the gene matches. CDR1 and CDR2 (germline): SGHNT, YYREEE (reference sequence). The CDR3 covers 13 residues. The CDR3 here is CASSFGTDYEQYF. DNA of the CDR3: TGTGCCAGCAGCTTTGGGACAGACTACGAGCAGTACTTC. The variable domain in full, with the rest retrieved from reference TRBV5-4 and TRBJ2-7, is ETGVTQSPTHLIKTRGQQVTLRCSSQSGHNTVSWYQQALGQGPQFIFQYYREEENGRGNFPPRFSGLQFPNYSSELNVNALELDDSALYLCASSFGTDYEQYFGPGTRLTVT.

V is TRBV27 and J is TRBJ1-4, with TRBD1 as a possible D gene (5 bases). V gave up 3 bases and J gave up 8 bases, with 10 bases separating them. CDR3 length: 13 amino acids. Germline loops: CDR1 MNHEY, CDR2 SMNVEV (reference sequence). CDR3 amino acids: CASSFRGNEKLFF. The CDR3, as DNA: TGTGCCAGCAGTTTCCGGGGGAACGAAAAACTGTTTTTT.

This rearrangement joins TRBV11-3 to TRBJ2-3, with no clear D. The CDR3 has 14 amino acids. Trimming removed 5 bases from V and 0 bases from J, with 9 bases in between. CDR1 and CDR2 (germline): SGHNT, YENEEA. CDR3 DNA sequence: TGTGCCAGCAGCCTGACACGGAGCACAGATACGCAGTATTTT. This encodes CASSLTRSTDTQYF.

The rearrangement joins TRBV7-2 to TRBJ1-6; D unclear. V shed 2 bases and J shed 7 bases, with 3 bases lying between them. There are 12 residues in the CDR3. The germline V gene has CDR1 SGHTA and CDR2 FQGNSA. CDR3 sequence (DNA): TGTGCCAGCAGCTTACGAAATTCACCCCTCCACTTT. Translated: CASSLRNSPLHF.

The genes are TRBV5-4 and TRBJ2-6, with D possibly TRBD1 on 6 matching bases. The CDR3 runs to 14 residues. The V end lost 3 bases, the J end lost 7 bases, and 11 bases lay between the germline ends. The germline V gene encodes CDR1 SGHNT and CDR2 YYREEE (reference sequence). For the CDR3, the DNA is TGTGCCAGCAGCTCCACAGGGTTAGCCAACGTCCTGACTTTC. Residues: CASSSTGLANVLTF.

The rearrangement uses TRBV27 and TRBJ1-4; D is unclear. V was clipped by 0 bases and J by 4 bases, with 9 bases between them. The V gene's germline CDR1 is MNHEY and CDR2 SMNVEV (reference sequence). CDR3 length: 15 amino acids. The CDR3: CASSLSLGSNEKLFF. CDR3 sequence (DNA): TGTGCCAGCAGTTTATCATTGGGGAGTAATGAAAAACTGTTTTTT.

This chain joins TRBV9 and TRBJ2-3; 7 bases are a match to TRBD1. The CDR3 is 15 residues long. Germline V gives CDR1 SGDLS, CDR2 YYNGEE. Trimming cost V 0 bases and J 2 bases; bases outside gene matches: 3. The CDR3 protein is CASSVDRGYTDTQYF. The CDR3 nucleotides are TGTGCCAGCAGCGTAGACAGGGGCTACACAGATACGCAGTATTTT.